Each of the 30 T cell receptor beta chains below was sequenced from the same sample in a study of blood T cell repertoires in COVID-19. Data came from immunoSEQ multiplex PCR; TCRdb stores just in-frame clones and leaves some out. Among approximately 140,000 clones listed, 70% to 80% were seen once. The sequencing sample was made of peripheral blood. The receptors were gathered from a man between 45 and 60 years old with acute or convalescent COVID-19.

The CDR3 DNA reads TGTGCCAGCAGCGTGGATGCCGGGACAGGGACTAATGAAAAACTGTTTTTT. The encoded protein is CASSVDAGTGTNEKLFF. The rearrangement joins TRBV5-5 to TRBJ1-4; 9 bases map to TRBD1. Trimming took 4 bases from V and 2 from J; bases not matched to a gene: 9. Germline CDR1 reads SGHKS; CDR2 reads YYEKEE (reference sequence). The CDR3 covers 17 residues.

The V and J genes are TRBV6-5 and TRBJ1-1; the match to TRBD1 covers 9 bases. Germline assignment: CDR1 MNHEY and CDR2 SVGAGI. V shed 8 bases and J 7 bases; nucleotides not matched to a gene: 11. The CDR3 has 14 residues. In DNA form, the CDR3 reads TGTGCCAGCTCCAGGTACCGGGACAGGGATGAAGCTTTCTTT. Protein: CASSRYRDRDEAFF.

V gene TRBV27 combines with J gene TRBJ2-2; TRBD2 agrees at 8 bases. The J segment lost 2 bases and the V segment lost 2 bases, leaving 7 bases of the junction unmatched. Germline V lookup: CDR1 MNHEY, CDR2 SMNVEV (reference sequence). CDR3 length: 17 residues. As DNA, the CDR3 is TGTGCCAGCAGTTTACCGGGAGGGGGACCCAACACCGGGGAGCTGTTTTTT. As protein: CASSLPGGGPNTGELFF.

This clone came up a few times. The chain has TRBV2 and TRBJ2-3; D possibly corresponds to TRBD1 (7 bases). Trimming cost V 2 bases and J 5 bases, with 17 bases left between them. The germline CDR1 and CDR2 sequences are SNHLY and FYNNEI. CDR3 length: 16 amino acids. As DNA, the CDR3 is TGTGCCAGCAGTGAAAGGTTGCGGGACAGTGGAGATACGCAGTATTTT. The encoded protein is CASSERLRDSGDTQYF.

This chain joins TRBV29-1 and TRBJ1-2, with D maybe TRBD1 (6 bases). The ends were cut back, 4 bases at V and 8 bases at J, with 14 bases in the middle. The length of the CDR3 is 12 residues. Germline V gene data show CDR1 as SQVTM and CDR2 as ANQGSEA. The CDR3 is CSVGGQKEGYTF. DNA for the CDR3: TGCAGCGTTGGGGGACAAAAAGAGGGCTACACCTTC.

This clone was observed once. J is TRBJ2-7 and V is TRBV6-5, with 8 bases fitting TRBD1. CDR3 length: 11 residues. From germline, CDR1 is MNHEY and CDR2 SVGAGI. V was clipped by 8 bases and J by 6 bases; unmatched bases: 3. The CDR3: CASPTGVEQYF. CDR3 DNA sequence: TGTGCCAGCCCGACAGGGGTCGAGCAGTACTTC.

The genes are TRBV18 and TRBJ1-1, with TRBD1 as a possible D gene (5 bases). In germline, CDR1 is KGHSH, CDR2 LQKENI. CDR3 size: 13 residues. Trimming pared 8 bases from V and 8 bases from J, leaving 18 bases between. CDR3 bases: TGTGCCAGCGCCACACAGGTCGCGAACGAAGCTTTCTTT. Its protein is CASATQVANEAFF.

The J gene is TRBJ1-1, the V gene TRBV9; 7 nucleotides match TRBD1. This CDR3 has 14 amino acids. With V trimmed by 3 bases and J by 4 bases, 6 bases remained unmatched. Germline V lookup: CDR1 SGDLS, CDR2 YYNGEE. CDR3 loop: CASSARQGITEAFF. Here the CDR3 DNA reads TGTGCCAGCAGCGCACGACAGGGCATCACTGAAGCTTTCTTT.

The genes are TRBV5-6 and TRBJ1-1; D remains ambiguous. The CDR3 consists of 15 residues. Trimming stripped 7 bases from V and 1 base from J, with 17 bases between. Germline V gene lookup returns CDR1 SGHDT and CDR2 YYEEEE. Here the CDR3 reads CASSNRDWRNTEAFF. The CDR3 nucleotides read TGTGCCAGCTCAAACCGGGATTGGAGGAACACTGAAGCTTTCTTT.

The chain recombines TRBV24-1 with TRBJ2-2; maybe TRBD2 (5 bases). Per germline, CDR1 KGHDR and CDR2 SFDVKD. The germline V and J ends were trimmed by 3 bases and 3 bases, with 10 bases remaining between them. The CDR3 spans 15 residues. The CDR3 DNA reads TGTGCCACCAGTGATCCGATGAGGGACACCGGGGAGCTGTTTTTT. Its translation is CATSDPMRDTGELFF.

CDR3 nucleotide sequence: TGTGCCAGCAGCTTAGCGGGCGGGTGGGCCGCGGATACGCAGTATTTT. This encodes CASSLAGGWAADTQYF. This sequence joins TRBV5-5 and TRBJ2-3, with a possible D match to TRBD2 (6 bases). This CDR3 contains 16 residues. Trimming removed 2 bases from V and 6 bases from J, with 19 bases in between. Germline lookup yields CDR1 SGHKS and CDR2 YYEKEE (reference sequence).

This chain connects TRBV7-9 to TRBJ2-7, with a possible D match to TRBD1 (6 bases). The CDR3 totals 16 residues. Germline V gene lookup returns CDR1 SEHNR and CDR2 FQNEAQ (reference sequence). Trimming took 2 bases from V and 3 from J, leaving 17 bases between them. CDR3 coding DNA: TGTGCCAGCAGCTTAAGGGTCGACAGGACCCGCTACGAGCAGTACGTC. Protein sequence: CASSLRVDRTRYEQYV.

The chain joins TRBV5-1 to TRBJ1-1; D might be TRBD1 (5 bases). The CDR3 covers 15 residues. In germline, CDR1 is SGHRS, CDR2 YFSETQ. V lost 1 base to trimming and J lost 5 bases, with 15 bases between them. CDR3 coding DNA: TGCGCCAGCAGCTTGATCGGGGGAGGTGGAACTGAAGCTTTCTTT. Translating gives CASSLIGGGGTEAFF.

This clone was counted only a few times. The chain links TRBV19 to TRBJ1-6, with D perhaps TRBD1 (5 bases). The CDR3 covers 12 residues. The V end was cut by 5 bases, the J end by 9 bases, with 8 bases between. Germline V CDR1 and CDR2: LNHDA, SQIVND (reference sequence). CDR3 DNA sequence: TGTGCCAGTAGTGGGGGGTCTTCACCCCTCCACTTT. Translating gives CASSGGSSPLHF.

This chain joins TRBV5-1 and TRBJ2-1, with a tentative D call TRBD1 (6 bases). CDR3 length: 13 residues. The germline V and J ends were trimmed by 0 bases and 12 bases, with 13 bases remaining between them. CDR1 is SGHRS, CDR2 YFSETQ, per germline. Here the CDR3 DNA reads TGCGCCAGCAGCTTGGGACAGGACCCACGGCAGTTCTTC. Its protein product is CASSLGQDPRQFF.

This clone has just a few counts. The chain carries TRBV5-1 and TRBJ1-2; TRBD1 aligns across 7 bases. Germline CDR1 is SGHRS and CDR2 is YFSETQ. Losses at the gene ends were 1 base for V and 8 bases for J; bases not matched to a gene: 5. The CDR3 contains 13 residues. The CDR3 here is CASSLNRGLGYTF. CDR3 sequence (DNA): TGCGCCAGCAGCTTGAACAGGGGTTTGGGCTACACCTTC.

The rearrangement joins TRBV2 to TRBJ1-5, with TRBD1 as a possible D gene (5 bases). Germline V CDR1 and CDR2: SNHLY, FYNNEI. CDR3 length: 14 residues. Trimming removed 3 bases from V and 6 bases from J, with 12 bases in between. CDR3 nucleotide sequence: TGTGCCAGCAGTGATGCAGGGAAGGGTCAGCCCCAGCATTTT. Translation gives CASSDAGKGQPQHF.

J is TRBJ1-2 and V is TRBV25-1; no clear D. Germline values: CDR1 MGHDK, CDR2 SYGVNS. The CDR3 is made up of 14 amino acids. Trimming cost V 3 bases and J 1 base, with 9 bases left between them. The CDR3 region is CASSDVGLNYGYTF. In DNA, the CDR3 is TGTGCCAGCAGTGACGTTGGACTTAACTATGGCTACACCTTC.

The CDR3, as DNA: TGTGCCAGCAGCCGAAAGGACAGTAACTATGGCTACACCTTC. Encoded protein: CASSRKDSNYGYTF. The rearrangement links TRBV5-6 to TRBJ1-2; possibly TRBD1 for D (6 bases). The CDR3 loop spans 14 amino acids. V lost 4 bases, J lost 1 base, and 11 bases lay in between. CDR1 SGHDT and CDR2 YYEEEE come from the germline V gene. Full variable domain (remainder filled in from reference TRBV5-6 and TRBJ1-2): DAGVTQSPTHLIKTRGQQVTLRCSPKSGHDTVSWYQQALGQGPQFIFQYYEEEERQRGNFPDRFSGHQFPNYSSELNVNALLLGDSALYLCASSRKDSNYGYTFGSGTRLTVV.

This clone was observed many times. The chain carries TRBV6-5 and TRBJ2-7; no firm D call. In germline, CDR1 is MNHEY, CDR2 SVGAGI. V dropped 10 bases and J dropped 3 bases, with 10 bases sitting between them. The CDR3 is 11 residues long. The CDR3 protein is CATQSGYEQYF. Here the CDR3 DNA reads TGTGCCACCCAATCGGGCTACGAGCAGTACTTC.

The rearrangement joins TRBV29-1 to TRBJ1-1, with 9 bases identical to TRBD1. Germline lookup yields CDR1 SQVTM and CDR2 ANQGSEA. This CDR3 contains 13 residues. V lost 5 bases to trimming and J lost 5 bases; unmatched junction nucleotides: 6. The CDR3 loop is CSVPGTGRTEAFF. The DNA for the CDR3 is TGCAGCGTTCCCGGGACAGGGAGGACTGAAGCTTTCTTT.

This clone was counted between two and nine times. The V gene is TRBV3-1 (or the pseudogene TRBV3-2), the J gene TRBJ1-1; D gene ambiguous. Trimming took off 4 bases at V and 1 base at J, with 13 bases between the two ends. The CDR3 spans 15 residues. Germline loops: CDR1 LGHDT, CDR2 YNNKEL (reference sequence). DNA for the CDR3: TGTGCCAGCAGCCCGGGCGGGTTGGGGAACACTGAAGCTTTCTTT. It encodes CASSPGGLGNTEAFF.

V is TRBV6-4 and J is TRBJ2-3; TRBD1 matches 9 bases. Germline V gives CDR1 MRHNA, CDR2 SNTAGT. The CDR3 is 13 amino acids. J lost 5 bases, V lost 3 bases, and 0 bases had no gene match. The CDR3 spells CASSEDRGDTQYF. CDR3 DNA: TGTGCCAGCAGTGAGGACAGGGGAGATACGCAGTATTTT.

CDR3 DNA sequence: TGCGCCAGCAGCGGATTCCGGGACTTCAATTCAGATACGCAGTATTTT. It is translated as CASSGFRDFNSDTQYF. V and J are TRBV5-1 and TRBJ2-3, with D possibly matching TRBD2 (6 bases). The CDR3 extends over 16 amino acids. Germline V CDR1 and CDR2: SGHRS, YFSETQ. V was shortened by 4 bases and J by 4 bases, with 19 bases between the two germline ends.

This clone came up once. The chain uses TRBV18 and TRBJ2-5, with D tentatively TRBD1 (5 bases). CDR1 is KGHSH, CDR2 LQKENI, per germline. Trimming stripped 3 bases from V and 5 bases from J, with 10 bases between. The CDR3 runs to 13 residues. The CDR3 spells CASSPGAAETQYF. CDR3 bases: TGTGCCAGCTCACCTGGGGCAGCCGAGACCCAGTACTTC. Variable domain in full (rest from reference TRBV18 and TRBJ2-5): NAGVMQNPRHLVRRRGQEARLRCSPMKGHSHVYWYRQLPEEGLKFMVYLQKENIIDESGMPKERFSAEFPKEGPSILRIQQVVRGDSAAYFCASSPGAAETQYFGPGTRLLVL.

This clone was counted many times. The CDR3 loop is CASSGDRYSGYTF. The CDR3, as DNA: TGTGCCAGCAGCGGGGACAGGTATAGTGGCTACACCTTC. V and J are TRBV5-6 and TRBJ1-2; TRBD1 agrees at 8 bases. With V trimmed by 4 bases and J by 7 bases, 6 bases remained unmatched. Germline V CDR1 and CDR2: SGHDT, YYEEEE. The CDR3 runs 13 residues. The whole variable domain, filled in from reference TRBV5-6 and TRBJ1-2, reads DAGVTQSPTHLIKTRGQQVTLRCSPKSGHDTVSWYQQALGQGPQFIFQYYEEEERQRGNFPDRFSGHQFPNYSSELNVNALLLGDSALYLCASSGDRYSGYTFGSGTRLTVV.

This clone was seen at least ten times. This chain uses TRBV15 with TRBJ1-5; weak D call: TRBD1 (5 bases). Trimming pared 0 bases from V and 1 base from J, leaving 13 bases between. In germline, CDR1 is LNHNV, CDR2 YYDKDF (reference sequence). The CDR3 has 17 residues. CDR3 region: CATSRESAGKSNQPQHF. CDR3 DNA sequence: TGTGCCACCAGCAGAGAATCGGCAGGGAAGAGCAATCAGCCCCAGCATTTT.

The CDR3 sequence: CASSGGTVEQFF. The CDR3 nucleotides read TGTGCCAGCAGCGGGGGGACAGTCGAGCAGTTCTTC. The chain links TRBV5-4 to TRBJ2-1; weak D call: TRBD1 (7 bases). Trimming left V 4 bases short and J 10 bases short, with 12 bases between. Germline CDR1 reads SGHNT; CDR2 reads YYREEE (reference sequence). The CDR3 is made up of 12 amino acids.

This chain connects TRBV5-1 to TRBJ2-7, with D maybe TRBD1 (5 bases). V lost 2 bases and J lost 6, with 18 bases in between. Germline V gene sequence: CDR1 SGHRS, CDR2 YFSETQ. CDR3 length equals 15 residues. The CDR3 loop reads CASSLESGKGSEQYF. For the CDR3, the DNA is TGCGCCAGCAGCTTAGAATCAGGGAAAGGTAGCGAGCAGTACTTC. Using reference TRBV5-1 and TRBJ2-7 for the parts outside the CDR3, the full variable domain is KAGVTQTPRYLIKTRGQQVTLSCSPISGHRSVSWYQQTPGQGLQFLFEYFSETQRNKGNFPGRFSGRQFSNSRSEMNVSTLELGDSALYLCASSLESGKGSEQYFGPGTRLTVT.

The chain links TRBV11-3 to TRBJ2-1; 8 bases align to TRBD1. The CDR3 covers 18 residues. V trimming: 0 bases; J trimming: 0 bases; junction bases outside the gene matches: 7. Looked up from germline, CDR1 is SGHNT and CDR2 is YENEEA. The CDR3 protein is CASSLDRTGLSSYNEQFF. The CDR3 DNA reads TGTGCCAGCAGCTTAGATCGGACAGGGTTAAGCTCCTACAATGAGCAGTTCTTC.